This entry features one TCR beta chain sequence. The clone's antigen remains unknown. Nothing much larger sits one base from this clone, and base qualities are not available. The data originate from a study of technical replicates of blood from a few donors (dated by TCRdb to 2017 to 2019). From the cysteine up to the phenylalanine, the CDR3 has a length of 16 residues. The kept DNA is CDR3 alone, 48 bases in frame from the first base. From V the trimming removes 4 bases and from J it removes 6 bases, while the gene matches leave 8 bases of the junction unaccounted for. Sequences SGHRS (CDR1) and YFSETQ (CDR2) are obtained from the germline V gene. Libraries were prepared through the immunoSEQ multiplex PCR assay. Here the immuneACCESS table is served through TCRdb, limited to in-frame sequences with V and J called. Missing clones are a known gap in these copies; in checked studies unresolved V genes cover under half, and the rest lacks a known reason. This sample is represented by approximately 78,000 clones; roughly 92% of them were singletons. Over 0.35% of the sample rests with the top ten.

This TCR derives from a human donor in good health. The sequencing input was T cells isolated from PBMCs. The V and J segments used are TRBV5-1 and TRBJ2-2; the junction holds 11 bases that match TRBD2. The DNA reads TGCGCCAGCAGCCCGTCTCTAGCGGGAGGATCCGGGGAGCTGTTTTTT. Its translation reads: CASSPSLAGGSGELFF.